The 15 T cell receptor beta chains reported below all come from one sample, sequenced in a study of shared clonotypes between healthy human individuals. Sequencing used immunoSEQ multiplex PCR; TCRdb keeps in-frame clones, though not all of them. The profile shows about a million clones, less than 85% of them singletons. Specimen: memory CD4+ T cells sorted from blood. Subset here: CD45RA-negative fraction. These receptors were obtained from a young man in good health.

The chain's CDR3 is CASSLGLGLAPTDTQYF. DNA of the CDR3: TGTGCCAGCAGTTTAGGCCTCGGACTAGCGCCCACTGATACGCAGTATTTT. The rearrangement links TRBV28 to TRBJ2-3; 9 bases map to TRBD2. Germline CDR1 and CDR2: MDHEN and SYDVKM. After removal of 2 bases from V and 6 bases from J, the junction contained 12 bases not matched to a gene. This CDR3 is 17 amino acids long. Full variable domain (outside the CDR3, taken from reference TRBV28 and TRBJ2-3): DVKVTQSSRYLVKRTGEKVFLECVQDMDHENMFWYRQDPGLGLRLIYFSYDVKMKEKGDIPEGYSVSREKKERFSLILESASTNQTSMYLCASSLGLGLAPTDTQYFGPGTRLTVL.

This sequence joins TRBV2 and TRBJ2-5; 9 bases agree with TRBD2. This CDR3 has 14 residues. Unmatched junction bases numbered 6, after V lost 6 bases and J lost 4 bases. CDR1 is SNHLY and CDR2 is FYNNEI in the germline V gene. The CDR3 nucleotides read TGTGCCAGCAGAGTAGCGGGAGTCCGAGAGACCCAGTACTTC. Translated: CASRVAGVRETQYF.

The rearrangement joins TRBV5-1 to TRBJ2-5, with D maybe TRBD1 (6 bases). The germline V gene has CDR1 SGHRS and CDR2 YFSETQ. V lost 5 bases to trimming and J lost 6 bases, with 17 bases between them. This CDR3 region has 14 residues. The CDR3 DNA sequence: TGCGCCAGCAGTTCGGACAGTGTGGAAAAGACCCAGTACTTC. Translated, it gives CASSSDSVEKTQYF.

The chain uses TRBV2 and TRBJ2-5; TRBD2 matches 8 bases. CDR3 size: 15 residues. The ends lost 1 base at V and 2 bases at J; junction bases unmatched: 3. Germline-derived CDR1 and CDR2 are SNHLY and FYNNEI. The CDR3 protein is CASSEGTSGQETQYF. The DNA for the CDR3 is TGTGCCAGCAGTGAAGGCACTAGCGGACAAGAGACCCAGTACTTC.

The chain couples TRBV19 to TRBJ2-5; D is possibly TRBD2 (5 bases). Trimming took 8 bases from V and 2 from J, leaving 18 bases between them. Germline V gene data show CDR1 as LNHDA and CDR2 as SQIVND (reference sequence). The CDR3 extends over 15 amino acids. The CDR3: CASSQLGVIQETQYF. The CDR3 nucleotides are TGTGCCAGTTCCCAGCTCGGGGTTATTCAAGAGACCCAGTACTTC.

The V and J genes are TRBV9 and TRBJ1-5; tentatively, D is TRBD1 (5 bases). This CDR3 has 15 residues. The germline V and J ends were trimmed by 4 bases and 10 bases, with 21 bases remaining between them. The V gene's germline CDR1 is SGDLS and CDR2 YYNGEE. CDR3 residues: CASSPREGTANPQHF. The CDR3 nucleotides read TGTGCCAGCAGCCCGCGCGAGGGGACCGCTAACCCCCAGCATTTT. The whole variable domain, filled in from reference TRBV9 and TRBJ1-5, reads DSGVTQTPKHLITATGQRVTLRCSPRSGDLSVYWYQQSLDQGLQFLIQYYNGEERAKGNILERFSAQQFPDLHSELNLSSLELGDSALYFCASSPREGTANPQHFGDGTRLSIL.

CDR3: CASSQLTGEREQFF. Written as DNA, the CDR3 is TGCGCCAGCAGCCAGCTAACAGGGGAGAGGGAGCAGTTCTTC. V is TRBV4-1 and J is TRBJ2-1, with 7 bases aligning to TRBD1. This CDR3 has 14 amino acids. Germline V lookup: CDR1 MGHRA, CDR2 YSYEKL. Losses at the gene ends were 3 bases for V and 10 bases for J; bases not matched to a gene: 9.

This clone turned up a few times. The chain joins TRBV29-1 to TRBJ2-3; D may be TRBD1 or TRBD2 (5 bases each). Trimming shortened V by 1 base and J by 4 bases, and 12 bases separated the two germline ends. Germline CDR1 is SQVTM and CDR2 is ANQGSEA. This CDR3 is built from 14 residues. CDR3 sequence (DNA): TGCAGCGTTGAAGTAGAGGGGCTGGCAGATACGCAGTATTTT. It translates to CSVEVEGLADTQYF.

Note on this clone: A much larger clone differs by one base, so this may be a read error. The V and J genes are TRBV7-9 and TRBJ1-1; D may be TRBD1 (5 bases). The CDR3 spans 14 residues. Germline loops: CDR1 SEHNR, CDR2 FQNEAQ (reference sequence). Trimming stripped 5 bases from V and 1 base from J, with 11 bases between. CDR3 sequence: CASSRDWGNTEAFF. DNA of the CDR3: TGTGCCAGCAGCCGGGACTGGGGGAACACTGAAGCTTTCTTT.

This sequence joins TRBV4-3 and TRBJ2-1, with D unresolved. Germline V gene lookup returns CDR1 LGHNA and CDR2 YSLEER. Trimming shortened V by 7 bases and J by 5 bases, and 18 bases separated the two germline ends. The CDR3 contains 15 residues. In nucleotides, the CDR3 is TGCGCCAGCACCTATTCCCACCACCGTAACAATGAGCAGTTCTTC. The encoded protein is CASTYSHHRNNEQFF.

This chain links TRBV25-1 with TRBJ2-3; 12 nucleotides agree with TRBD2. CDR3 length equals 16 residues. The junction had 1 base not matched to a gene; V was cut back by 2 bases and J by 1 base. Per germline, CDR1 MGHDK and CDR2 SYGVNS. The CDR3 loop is CASSERLAGGTDTQYF. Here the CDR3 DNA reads TGTGCCAGCAGTGAACGACTAGCGGGAGGCACAGATACGCAGTATTTT.

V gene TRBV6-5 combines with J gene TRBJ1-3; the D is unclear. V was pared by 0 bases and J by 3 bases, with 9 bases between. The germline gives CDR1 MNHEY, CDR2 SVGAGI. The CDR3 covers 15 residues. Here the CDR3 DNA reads TGTGCCAGCAGTTACTCGAGCGGGTTTGGAAACACCATATATTTT. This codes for CASSYSSGFGNTIYF.

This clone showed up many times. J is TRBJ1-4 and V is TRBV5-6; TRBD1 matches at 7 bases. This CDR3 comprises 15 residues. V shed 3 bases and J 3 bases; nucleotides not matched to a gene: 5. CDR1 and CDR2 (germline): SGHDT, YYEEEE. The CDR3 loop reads CASSSGDRSNEKLFF. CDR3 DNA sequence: TGTGCCAGCAGCTCCGGGGACAGATCTAATGAAAAACTGTTTTTT.

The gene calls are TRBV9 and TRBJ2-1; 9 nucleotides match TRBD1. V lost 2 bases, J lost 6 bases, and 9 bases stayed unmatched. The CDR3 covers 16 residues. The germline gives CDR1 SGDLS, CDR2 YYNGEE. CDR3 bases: TGTGCCAGCAGCGTCACCGGGACAGGGACGCGCAATGAGCAGTTCTTC. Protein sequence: CASSVTGTGTRNEQFF.

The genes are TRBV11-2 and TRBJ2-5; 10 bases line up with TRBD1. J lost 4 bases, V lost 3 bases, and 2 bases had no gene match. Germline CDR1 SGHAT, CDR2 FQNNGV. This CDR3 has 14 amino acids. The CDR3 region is CASSLGQGIETQYF. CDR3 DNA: TGTGCCAGCAGCTTGGGACAGGGGATAGAGACCCAGTACTTC.